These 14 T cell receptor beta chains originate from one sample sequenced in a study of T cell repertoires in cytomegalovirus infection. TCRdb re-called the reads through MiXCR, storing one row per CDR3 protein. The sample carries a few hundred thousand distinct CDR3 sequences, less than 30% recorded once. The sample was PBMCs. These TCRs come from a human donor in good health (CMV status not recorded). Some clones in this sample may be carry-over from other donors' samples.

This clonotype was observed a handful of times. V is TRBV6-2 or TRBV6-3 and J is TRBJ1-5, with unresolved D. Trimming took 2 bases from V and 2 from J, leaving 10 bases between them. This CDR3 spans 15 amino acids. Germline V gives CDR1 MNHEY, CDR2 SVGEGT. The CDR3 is CASSYPRDGNQPQHF. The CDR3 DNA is TGTGCCAGCAGTTACCCGAGGGATGGCAATCAGCCCCAGCATTTT.

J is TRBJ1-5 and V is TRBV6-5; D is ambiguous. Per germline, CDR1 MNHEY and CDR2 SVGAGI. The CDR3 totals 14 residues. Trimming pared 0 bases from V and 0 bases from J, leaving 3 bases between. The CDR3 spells CASSYSSSNQPQHF. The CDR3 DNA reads TGTGCCAGCAGTTACTCGAGTAGCAATCAGCCCCAGCATTTT.

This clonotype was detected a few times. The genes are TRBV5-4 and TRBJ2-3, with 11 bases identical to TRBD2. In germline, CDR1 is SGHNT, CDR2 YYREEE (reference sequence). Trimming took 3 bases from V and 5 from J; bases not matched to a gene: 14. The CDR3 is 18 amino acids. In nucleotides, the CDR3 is TGTGCCAGCAGCTACCGGAGTAGCGGGAGGGCCGTTGGAGATACGCAGTATTTT. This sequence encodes CASSYRSSGRAVGDTQYF.

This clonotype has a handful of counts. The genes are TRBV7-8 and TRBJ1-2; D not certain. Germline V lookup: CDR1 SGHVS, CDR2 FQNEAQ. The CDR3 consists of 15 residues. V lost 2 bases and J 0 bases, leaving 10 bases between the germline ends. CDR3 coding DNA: TGTGCCAGCAGCTTAAGGGCCGTCGCTAACTATGGCTACACCTTC. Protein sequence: CASSLRAVANYGYTF.

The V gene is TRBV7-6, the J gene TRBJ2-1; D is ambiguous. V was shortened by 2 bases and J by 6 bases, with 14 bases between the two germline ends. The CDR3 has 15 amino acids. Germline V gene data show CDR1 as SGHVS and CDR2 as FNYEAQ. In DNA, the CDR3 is TGTGCCAGCAGCTTATATACGGCGGAACCCAATGAGCAGTTCTTC. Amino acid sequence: CASSLYTAEPNEQFF.

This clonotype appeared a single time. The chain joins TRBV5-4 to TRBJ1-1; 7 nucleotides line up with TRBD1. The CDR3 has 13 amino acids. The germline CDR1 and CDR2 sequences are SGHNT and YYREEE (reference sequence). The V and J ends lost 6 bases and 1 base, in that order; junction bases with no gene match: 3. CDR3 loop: CASKGQTNTEAFF. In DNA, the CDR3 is TGTGCCAGCAAGGGACAGACGAACACTGAAGCTTTCTTT.

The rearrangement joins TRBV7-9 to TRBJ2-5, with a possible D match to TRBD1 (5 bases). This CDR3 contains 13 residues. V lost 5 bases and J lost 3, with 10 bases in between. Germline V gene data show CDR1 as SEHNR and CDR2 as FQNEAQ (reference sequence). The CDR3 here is CASSPVGEETQYF. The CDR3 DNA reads TGTGCCAGCAGCCCGGTAGGGGAAGAGACCCAGTACTTC.

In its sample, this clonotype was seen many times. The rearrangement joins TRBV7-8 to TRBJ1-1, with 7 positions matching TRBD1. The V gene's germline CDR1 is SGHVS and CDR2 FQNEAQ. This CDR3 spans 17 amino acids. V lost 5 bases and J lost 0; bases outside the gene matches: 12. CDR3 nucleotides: TGTGCCAGCAGCCCCCGATCCGGGACAGCGTTGAACACTGAAGCTTTCTTT. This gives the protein CASSPRSGTALNTEAFF.

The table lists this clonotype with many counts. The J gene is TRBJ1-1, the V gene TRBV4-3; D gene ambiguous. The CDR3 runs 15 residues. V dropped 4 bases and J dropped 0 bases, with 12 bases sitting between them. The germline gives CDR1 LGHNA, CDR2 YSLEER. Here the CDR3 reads CASSPSRGMNTEAFF. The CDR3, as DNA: TGCGCCAGCAGCCCCTCCCGAGGGATGAACACTGAAGCTTTCTTT.

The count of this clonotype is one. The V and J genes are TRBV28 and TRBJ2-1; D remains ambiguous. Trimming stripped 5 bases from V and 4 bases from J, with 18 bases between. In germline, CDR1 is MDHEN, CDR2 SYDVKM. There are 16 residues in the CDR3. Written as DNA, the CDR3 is TGTGCCAGCAGTGCCCTACATACGTCTTCTTACAATGAGCAGTTCTTC. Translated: CASSALHTSSYNEQFF.

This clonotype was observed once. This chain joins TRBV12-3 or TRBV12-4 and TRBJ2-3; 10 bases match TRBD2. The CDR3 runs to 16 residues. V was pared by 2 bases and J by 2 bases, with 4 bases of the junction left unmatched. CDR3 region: CASSLLAGAITDTQYF. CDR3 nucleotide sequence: TGTGCCAGCAGTTTACTAGCGGGAGCCATCACAGATACGCAGTATTTT.

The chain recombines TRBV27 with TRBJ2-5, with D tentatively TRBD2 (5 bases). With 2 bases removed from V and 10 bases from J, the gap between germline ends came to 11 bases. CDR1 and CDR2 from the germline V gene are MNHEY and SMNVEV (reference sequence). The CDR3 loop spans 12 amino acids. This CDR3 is CASSLGGGDQYF. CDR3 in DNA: TGTGCCAGCAGTTTAGGAGGTGGCGACCAGTACTTC.

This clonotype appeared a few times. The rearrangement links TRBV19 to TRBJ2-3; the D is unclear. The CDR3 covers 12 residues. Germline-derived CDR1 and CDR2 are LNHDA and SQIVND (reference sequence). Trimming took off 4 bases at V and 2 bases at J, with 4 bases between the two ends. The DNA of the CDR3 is TGTGCCAGTAGTAAAATCACAGATACGCAGTATTTT. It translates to CASSKITDTQYF.

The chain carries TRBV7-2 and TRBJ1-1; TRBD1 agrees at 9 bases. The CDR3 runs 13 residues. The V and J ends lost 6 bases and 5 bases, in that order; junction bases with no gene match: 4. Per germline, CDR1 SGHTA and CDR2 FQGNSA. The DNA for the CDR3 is TGTGCCAGCAGAAAGACAGGGGGAACTGAAGCTTTCTTT. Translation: CASRKTGGTEAFF. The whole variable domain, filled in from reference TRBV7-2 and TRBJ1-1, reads GAGVSQSPSNKVTEKGKDVELRCDPISGHTALYWYRQSLGQGLEFLIYFQGNSAPDKSGLPSDRFSAERTGGSVSTLTIQRTQQEDSAVYLCASRKTGGTEAFFGQGTRLTVV.